The table lists the clone carrying this TCR beta chain with a few counts. The antigen is not known. This entry comes from a study of T cell repertoires in cytomegalovirus infection. The CDR3 covers 17 residues. Germline lookup yields CDR1 MGHRA and CDR2 YSYEKL. V lost 0 bases and J 3 bases, leaving 15 bases between the germline ends. A single record per CDR3 protein comes from TCRdb applying MiXCR to the reads. The top ten clones hold 15% to 20% of a sample with 550,000 to 850,000 distinct CDR3 sequences, around 32% of them seen once. This material consisted of cultured PBMCs, taken from culture after CMV antigen stimulation. The TCR sequence derives from a human donor in good health (CMV status not recorded). Some clones in this sample may be carry-over from other donors' samples. The chain uses TRBV4-1 and TRBJ2-1; D is perhaps TRBD2 (5 bases). The CDR3 spells CASSQEGREFGYNEQFF. Written as DNA, the CDR3 is TGCGCCAGCAGCCAAGAAGGAAGGGAGTTTGGCTACAATGAGCAGTTCTTC.